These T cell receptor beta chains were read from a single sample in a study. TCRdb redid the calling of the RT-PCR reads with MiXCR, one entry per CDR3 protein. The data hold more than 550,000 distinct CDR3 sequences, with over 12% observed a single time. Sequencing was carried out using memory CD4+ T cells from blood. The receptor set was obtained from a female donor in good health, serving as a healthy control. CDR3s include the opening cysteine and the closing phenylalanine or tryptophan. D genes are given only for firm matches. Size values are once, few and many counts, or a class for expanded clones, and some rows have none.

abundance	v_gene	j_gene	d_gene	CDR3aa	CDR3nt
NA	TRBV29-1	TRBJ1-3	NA	CSVNSGGIYF	TGCAGCGTGAATTCTGGGGGCATATATTTT
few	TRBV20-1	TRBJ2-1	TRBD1	CSATDRGDEQFF	TGCAGTGCGACCGACAGGGGGGATGAGCAGTTCTTC
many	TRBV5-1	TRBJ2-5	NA	CASSLELAPGAETQYF	TGCGCCAGCAGCTTGGAATTGGCCCCAGGAGCAGAGACCCAGTACTTC
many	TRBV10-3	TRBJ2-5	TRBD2	CAAARGGAQETQYF	TGTGCCGCGGCCCGCGGGGGGGCCCAAGAGACCCAGTACTTC
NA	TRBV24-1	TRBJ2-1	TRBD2	CATSAVAGGNEQFF	TGTGCCACCAGTGCTGTAGCGGGAGGCAATGAGCAGTTCTTC
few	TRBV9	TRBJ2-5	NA	CASSVDRRVGETQYF	TGTGCCAGCAGCGTCGACCGCCGTGTGGGAGAGACCCAGTACTTC
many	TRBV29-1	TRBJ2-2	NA	CSVAGRRATGELFF	TGCAGCGTTGCAGGGCGGCGGGCGACCGGGGAGCTGTTTTTT
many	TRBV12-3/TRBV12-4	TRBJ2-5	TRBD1	CASTLQGAGETQYF	TGTGCCAGCACCTTGCAGGGGGCAGGGGAGACCCAGTACTTC
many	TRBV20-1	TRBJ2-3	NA	CSARVPNTDTQYF	TGCAGTGCTAGAGTTCCCAACACAGATACGCAGTATTTT
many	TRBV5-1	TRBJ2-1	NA	CASSLSGPDRFEQFF	TGCGCCAGCAGCTTGAGTGGTCCGGACCGTTTTGAGCAGTTCTTC